The 10 T cell receptor beta chains below all came from one sample that was sequenced in a study of cytomegalovirus exposure and HLA in healthy donors. 13 Jbeta primers and 60 Vbeta primers were used for the PCR. Data came from immunoSEQ multiplex PCR; TCRdb stores just in-frame clones and leaves some out. The sample yields some 90,000 clones, about 81% seen once. Sequenced material: PBMCs. The receptors stem from a man aged 35-49 years in good health and CMV-seronegative.

The chain combines TRBV29-1 with TRBJ1-3, with D possibly TRBD1 on 6 matching bases. The CDR3 is made up of 15 amino acids. Trimming took 7 bases from V and 4 from J, leaving 20 bases between them. The germline V gene has CDR1 SQVTM and CDR2 ANQGSEA. The CDR3 region has the DNA TGCAGCGCCGGGGGGTCAGGGGCCTTCGGAAACACCATATATTTT. This sequence encodes CSAGGSGAFGNTIYF.

The chain has TRBV5-1 and TRBJ1-4, with TRBD1 identical over 7 bases. Germline loops: CDR1 SGHRS, CDR2 YFSETQ. The CDR3 spans 15 residues. The V segment lost 0 bases and the J segment 5 bases; nucleotides outside the gene matches: 4. The CDR3 loop reads CASSLETGRNEKLFF. The CDR3 DNA is TGCGCCAGCAGCTTGGAGACAGGGAGAAATGAAAAACTGTTTTTT.

This sequence joins TRBV11-1 and TRBJ2-1; 9 bases map to TRBD1. This CDR3 has 13 amino acids. The junction had 4 bases not matched to a gene; V was cut back by 5 bases and J by 8 bases. The V gene's germline CDR1 is SGHAT and CDR2 FQDESV (reference sequence). The CDR3 sequence: CASSPDRGYEQFF. The CDR3 region has the DNA TGTGCCAGCAGCCCGGACAGGGGATATGAGCAGTTCTTC.

The chain combines TRBV7-8 with TRBJ1-4; TRBD1 agrees at 8 bases. Unmatched junction bases numbered 13, after V lost 5 bases and J lost 8 bases. CDR1 is SGHVS, CDR2 FQNEAQ, per germline. This CDR3 spans 16 amino acids. CDR3: CASSQTRQGTKEKLFF. CDR3 DNA: TGTGCCAGCAGCCAAACGAGACAGGGGACGAAGGAAAAACTGTTTTTT.

The V and J genes are TRBV15 and TRBJ2-6; 7 positions agree with TRBD2. Per germline, CDR1 LNHNV and CDR2 YYDKDF (reference sequence). The J segment lost 2 bases and the V segment lost 1 base, leaving 5 bases of the junction unmatched. The CDR3 spans 17 residues. This CDR3 reads CATSRAVGRAGANVLTF. As DNA, the CDR3 is TGTGCCACCAGCAGAGCCGTTGGGAGGGCTGGGGCCAACGTCCTGACTTTC. The variable domain in full, with the rest retrieved from reference TRBV15 and TRBJ2-6, is DAMVIQNPRYQVTQFGKPVTLSCSQTLNHNVMYWYQQKSSQAPKLLFHYYDKDFNNEADTPDNFQSRRPNTSFCFLDIRSPGLGDTAMYLCATSRAVGRAGANVLTFGAGSRLTVL.

The chain recombines TRBV9 with TRBJ1-2; D is uncertain. Deletions cut 4 bases from V and 0 bases from J, with 7 bases between. The CDR3 has 13 residues. Germline-derived CDR1 and CDR2 are SGDLS and YYNGEE. CDR3 nucleotides: TGTGCCAGCAGCCCCCCATCTAACTATGGCTACACCTTC. It codes for CASSPPSNYGYTF.

This chain joins TRBV27 and TRBJ1-6; 9 bases match TRBD1. The CDR3 has 15 amino acids. CDR1 and CDR2 from the germline V gene are MNHEY and SMNVEV (reference sequence). V shed 5 bases, J shed 6 bases, and the junction held 5 bases outside the gene matches. CDR3 DNA sequence: TGTGCCAGCAGTGCCCGGGACAGGGTTAATTCACCCCTCCACTTT. Translated: CASSARDRVNSPLHF.

V usage is TRBV5-1 and J usage is TRBJ2-3, with a tentative D call TRBD1 (5 bases). CDR1 and CDR2 (germline): SGHRS, YFSETQ. The CDR3 is 12 amino acids. V was pared by 7 bases and J by 0 bases, with 6 bases between. The CDR3 DNA reads TGCGCCAGCTCAGGGAGCACAGATACGCAGTATTTT. Translated, it gives CASSGSTDTQYF.

The chain uses TRBV9 and TRBJ2-7; D possibly corresponds to TRBD1 (6 bases). V was cut by 0 bases and J by 2 bases, with 9 bases left in between. The CDR3 has 14 amino acids. Per the germline V gene, CDR1 is SGDLS and CDR2 is YYNGEE. CDR3 DNA: TGTGCCAGCAGCGTAGCAGGACAGACCTACGAGCAGTACTTC. This gives the protein CASSVAGQTYEQYF. The whole variable domain, remainder taken from reference TRBV9 and TRBJ2-7, is DSGVTQTPKHLITATGQRVTLRCSPRSGDLSVYWYQQSLDQGLQFLIQYYNGEERAKGNILERFSAQQFPDLHSELNLSSLELGDSALYFCASSVAGQTYEQYFGPGTRLTVT.

The CDR3 DNA reads as TGTGCCAGCTCACCACCGGGACAGGGGACTCTTCCCCTCCACTTT. Amino acid sequence: CASSPPGQGTLPLHF. V and J are TRBV18 and TRBJ1-6; TRBD1 matches at 10 bases. Looked up from germline, CDR1 is KGHSH and CDR2 is LQKENI. V trimming: 0 bases; J trimming: 13 bases; junction bases outside the gene matches: 6. This CDR3 is built from 15 residues.